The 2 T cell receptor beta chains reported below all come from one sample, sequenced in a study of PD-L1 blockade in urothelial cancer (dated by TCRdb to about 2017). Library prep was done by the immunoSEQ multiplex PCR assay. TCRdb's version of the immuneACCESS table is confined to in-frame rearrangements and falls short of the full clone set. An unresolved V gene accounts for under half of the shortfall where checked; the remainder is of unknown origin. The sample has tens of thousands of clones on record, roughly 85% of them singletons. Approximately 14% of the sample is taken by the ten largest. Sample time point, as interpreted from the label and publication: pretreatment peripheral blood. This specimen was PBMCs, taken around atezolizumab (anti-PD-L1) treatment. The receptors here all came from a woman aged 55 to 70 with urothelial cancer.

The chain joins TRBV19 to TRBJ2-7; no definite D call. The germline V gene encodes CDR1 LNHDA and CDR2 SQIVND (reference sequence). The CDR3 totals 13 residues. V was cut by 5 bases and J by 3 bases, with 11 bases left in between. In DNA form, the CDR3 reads TGTGCCAGTAGTCGGTCAAACCTCTACGAGCAGTACTTC. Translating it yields CASSRSNLYEQYF.

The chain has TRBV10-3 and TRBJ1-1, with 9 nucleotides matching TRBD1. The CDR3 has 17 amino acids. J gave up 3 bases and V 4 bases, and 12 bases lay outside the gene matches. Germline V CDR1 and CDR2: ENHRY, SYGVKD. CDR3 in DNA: TGTGCCATCAGTGCCTGGGACAGGGTAGGAGGGGACACTGAAGCTTTCTTT. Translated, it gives CAISAWDRVGGDTEAFF.